This T cell receptor (beta chain) was retrieved from a study of T cells in Graves' hyperthyroidism and ophthalmopathy. CDR1 and CDR2 from the germline V gene are SGHAT and FQNNGV. This CDR3 region has 14 residues. The trim removed 0 bases at V and 5 bases at J, leaving 2 bases unmatched. Amplification yielded TCR beta CDR3 regions, with RNA transcripts as the source. During a first-round RT-PCR of the TCR CDR3, the HTBI primer set was used. MiXCR was run by TCRdb on the multiplex PCR reads, yielding one entry per CDR3 protein. Of about 570,000 distinct CDR3 sequences listed, just over 45% are singletons.

This rearrangement joins TRBV11-2 to TRBJ2-3, with TRBD2 matching 7 bases. The sequenced sample was peripheral blood or thyroid tissue (not recorded which). The clonotype originates from an adult woman with Graves' disease, either hyperthyroidism or ophthalmopathy (not recorded which). The CDR3 sequence is CASSLDSSGDTQYF. The CDR3 DNA is TGTGCCAGCAGCTTAGATTCTAGCGGAGATACGCAGTATTTT. The entire variable domain, with the rest obtained from reference TRBV11-2 and TRBJ2-3, is as follows: EAGVAQSPRYKIIEKRQSVAFWCNPISGHATLYWYQQILGQGPKLLIQFQNNGVVDDSQLPKDRFSAERLKGVDSTLKIQPAKLEDSAVYLCASSLDSSGDTQYFGPGTRLTVL.